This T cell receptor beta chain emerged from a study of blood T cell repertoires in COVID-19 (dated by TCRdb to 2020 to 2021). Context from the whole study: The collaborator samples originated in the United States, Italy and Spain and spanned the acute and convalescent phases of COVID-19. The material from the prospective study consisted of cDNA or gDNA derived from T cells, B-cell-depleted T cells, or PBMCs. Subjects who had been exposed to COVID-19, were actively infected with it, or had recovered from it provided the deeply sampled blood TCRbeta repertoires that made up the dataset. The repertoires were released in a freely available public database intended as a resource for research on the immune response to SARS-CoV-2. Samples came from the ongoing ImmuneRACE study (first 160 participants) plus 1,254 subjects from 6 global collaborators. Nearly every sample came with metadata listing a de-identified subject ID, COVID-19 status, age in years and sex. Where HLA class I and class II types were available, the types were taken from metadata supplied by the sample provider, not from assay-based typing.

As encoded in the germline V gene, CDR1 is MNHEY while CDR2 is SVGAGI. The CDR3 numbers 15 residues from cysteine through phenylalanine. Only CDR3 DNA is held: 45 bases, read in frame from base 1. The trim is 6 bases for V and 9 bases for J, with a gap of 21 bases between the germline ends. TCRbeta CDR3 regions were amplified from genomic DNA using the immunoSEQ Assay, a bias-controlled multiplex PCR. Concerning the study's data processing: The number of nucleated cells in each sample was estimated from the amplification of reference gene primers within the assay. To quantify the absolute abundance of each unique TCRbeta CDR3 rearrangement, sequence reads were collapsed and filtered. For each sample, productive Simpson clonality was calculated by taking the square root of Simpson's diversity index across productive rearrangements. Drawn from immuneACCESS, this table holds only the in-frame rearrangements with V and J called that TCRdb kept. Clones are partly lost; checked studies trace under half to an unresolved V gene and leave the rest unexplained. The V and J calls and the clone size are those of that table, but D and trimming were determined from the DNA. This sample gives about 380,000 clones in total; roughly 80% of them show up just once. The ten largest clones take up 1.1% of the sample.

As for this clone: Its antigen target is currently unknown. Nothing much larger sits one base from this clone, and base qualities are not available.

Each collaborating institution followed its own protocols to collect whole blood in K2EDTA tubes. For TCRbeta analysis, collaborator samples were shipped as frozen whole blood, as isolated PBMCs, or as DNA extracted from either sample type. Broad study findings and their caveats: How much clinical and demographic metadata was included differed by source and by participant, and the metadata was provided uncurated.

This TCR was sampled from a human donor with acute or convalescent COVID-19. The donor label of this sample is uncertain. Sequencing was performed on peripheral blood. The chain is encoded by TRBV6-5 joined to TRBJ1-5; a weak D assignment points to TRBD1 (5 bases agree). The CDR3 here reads CASRGHTLGGGPQHF. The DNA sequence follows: TGTGCCAGCAGAGGACATACCCTGGGGGGAGGGCCCCAGCATTTT.